This T cell receptor beta chain was identified in a study of cytomegalovirus exposure and HLA in healthy donors. Vbeta (60) and Jbeta (13) primers were used in the PCR. The assay was immunoSEQ multiplex PCR, and TCRdb's table has in-frame clones only and misses some. The sample shows some 51,000 clones, and roughly 9.6% sits with its ten largest clones. The V and J ends lost 0 bases and 6 bases respectively, with 15 bases between them. The germline CDR1 and CDR2 sequences are LNHNV and YYDKDF (reference sequence). The CDR3 consists of 15 residues. The chain combines TRBV15 with TRBJ2-7; TRBD1 is a possible D gene (7 bases). The sample consisted of PBMCs. The receptor's source is a man aged 50 to 60 in good health and CMV-seropositive. The CDR3 loop is CATSRDRGTVGEQYF. The CDR3 DNA reads TGTGCCACCAGCAGAGATCGGGGGACAGTGGGCGAGCAGTACTTC.